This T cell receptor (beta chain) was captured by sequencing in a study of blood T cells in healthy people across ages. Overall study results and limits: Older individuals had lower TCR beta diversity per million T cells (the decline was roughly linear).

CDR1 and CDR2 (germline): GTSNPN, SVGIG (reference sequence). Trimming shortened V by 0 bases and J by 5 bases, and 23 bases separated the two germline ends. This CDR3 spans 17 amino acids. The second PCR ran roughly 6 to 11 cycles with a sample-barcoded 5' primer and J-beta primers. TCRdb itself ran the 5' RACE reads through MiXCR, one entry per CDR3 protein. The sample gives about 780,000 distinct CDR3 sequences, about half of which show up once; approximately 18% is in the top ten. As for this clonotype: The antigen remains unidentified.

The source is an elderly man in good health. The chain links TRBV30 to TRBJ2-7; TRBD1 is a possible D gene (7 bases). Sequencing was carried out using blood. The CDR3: CAWSVLNSGGWIHEQYF. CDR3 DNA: TGTGCCTGGAGTGTACTAAATTCAGGGGGGTGGATTCACGAGCAGTACTTC.